Below, one T cell receptor (beta chain) is given with its context. The antigen remains unidentified. Using its own MiXCR run on the 5' RACE reads, TCRdb lists one record per CDR3 protein. The sample lists about 840,000 distinct CDR3 sequences; about an eighth were seen once. The data stem from a study of CD8 T cells in ankylosing spondylitis. Overall study findings and caveats: Significantly higher representation of disease-linked clones was reported for matched ankylosing spondylitis synovial fluid. About 8 highly homologous variants made up a TCR beta motif, and this motif appeared characteristic of ankylosing spondylitis blood.

V was pared by 2 bases and J by 2 bases, with 12 bases between. The germline V gene has CDR1 SQVTM and CDR2 ANQGSEA. The CDR3 is made up of 14 amino acids. Sequenced sample: blood, either unsorted or a sorted T cell fraction (not recorded which). The chain couples TRBV29-1 to TRBJ2-5; D might be TRBD1 or TRBD2, each matching 5 bases. The source of this sequence is a male donor with ankylosing spondylitis. The CDR3 sequence is CSVEKVRGQETQYF. The CDR3, as DNA: TGCAGCGTTGAAAAAGTGAGGGGACAAGAGACCCAGTACTTC.